Presented here are 27 T cell receptor beta chains from one specimen sequenced in a study of cytomegalovirus exposure and HLA in healthy donors. The study ran its PCR with 60 Vbeta and 13 Jbeta primers. TCRdb's table, derived via immunoSEQ multiplex PCR, lists solely in-frame clones and lacks some. This table has approximately 160,000 clones, about 76% appearing once. Sequencing used PBMCs. These receptors came from a male donor in good health and CMV-seropositive.

The chain is built from TRBV2 and TRBJ1-1, with D possibly matching TRBD1 (5 bases). V was trimmed by 8 bases and J by 4 bases, leaving 17 bases between them. CDR1 and CDR2 (germline): SNHLY, FYNNEI. CDR3 length: 14 amino acids. CDR3 in DNA: TGTGCCAGCGGAGATACCAGGGCGAGCACTGAAGCTTTCTTT. Encoded protein: CASGDTRASTEAFF.

This chain joins TRBV5-1 and TRBJ1-3; 9 bases match TRBD1. V lost 2 bases to trimming and J lost 1 base; unmatched junction nucleotides: 7. This CDR3 has 17 residues. Germline V CDR1 and CDR2: SGHRS, YFSETQ. The CDR3 sequence: CASSLWDREVSGNTIYF. The DNA for the CDR3 is TGCGCCAGCAGCTTATGGGACAGGGAGGTTTCTGGAAACACCATATATTTT.

The chain joins TRBV18 to TRBJ1-4; tentatively, D is TRBD1 (6 bases). Trimming cost V 3 bases and J 7 bases, with 12 bases left between them. Germline V lookup: CDR1 KGHSH, CDR2 LQKENI. The CDR3 runs 14 residues. CDR3 in amino acids: CASSPRQGSEKLFF. The CDR3 coding sequence is TGTGCCAGCTCACCGCGGCAGGGGAGTGAAAAACTGTTTTTT.

The rearrangement links TRBV18 to TRBJ1-4; the match to TRBD1 covers 7 bases. Looked up from germline, CDR1 is KGHSH and CDR2 is LQKENI. The CDR3 is 15 residues long. V was pared by 1 base and J by 4 bases, with 3 bases of the junction left unmatched. Here the CDR3 reads CASSPQTGSNEKLFF. The CDR3 DNA reads TGTGCCAGCTCACCACAGACAGGGAGTAATGAAAAACTGTTTTTT.

Remarks on this clone: Other DNA sequences in the sample encode the same CDR3. The CDR3 bases are TGTGCTAGTGGTTTGGCTTTGATGGGGACAGGTGGGGGAGAGACCCAGTACTTC. Its translation: CASGLALMGTGGGETQYF. V and J are TRBV12-5 and TRBJ2-5, with TRBD1 identical over 8 bases. The V and J ends lost 1 base and 4 bases, in that order; junction bases with no gene match: 14. Germline V lookup: CDR1 LGHNT, CDR2 FRNRAP. CDR3 length: 18 residues.

The chain links TRBV11-2 to TRBJ2-7, with a tentative D call TRBD2 (6 bases). CDR1 and CDR2 (germline): SGHAT, FQNNGV. The CDR3 sequence is 15 residues long. Trimming took off 2 bases at V and 2 bases at J, with 13 bases between the two ends. The CDR3 nucleotides read TGTGCCAGCAGCTTATACGGGGGTGGGACCTACGAGCAGTACTTC. Protein product: CASSLYGGGTYEQYF. The variable domain in full, with the rest retrieved from reference TRBV11-2 and TRBJ2-7, is EAGVAQSPRYKIIEKRQSVAFWCNPISGHATLYWYQQILGQGPKLLIQFQNNGVVDDSQLPKDRFSAERLKGVDSTLKIQPAKLEDSAVYLCASSLYGGGTYEQYFGPGTRLTVT.

V gene TRBV30 combines with J gene TRBJ1-6, with no clear D. The CDR3 runs 14 residues. CDR1 is GTSNPN, CDR2 SVGIG, per germline (reference sequence). V dropped 1 base and J dropped 3 bases, with 7 bases sitting between them. The CDR3 region is CAWSEEVYNSPLHF. The DNA for the CDR3 is TGTGCCTGGAGTGAGGAGGTCTATAATTCACCCCTCCACTTT.

The chain couples TRBV18 to TRBJ1-2; 9 bases are a match to TRBD1. In germline, CDR1 is KGHSH, CDR2 LQKENI. Trimming removed 5 bases from V and 6 bases from J; junction bases left unmatched: 16. This CDR3 region has 17 residues. CDR3 coding DNA: TGTGCCAGCTCAGCCTCCTCCACCGTTACAGGGGGCGATGGCTACACCTTC. It codes for CASSASSTVTGGDGYTF.

J is TRBJ1-5 and V is TRBV9; a weak D match, TRBD1 (5 bases). The germline V and J ends were trimmed by 2 bases and 5 bases, with 11 bases remaining between them. Germline CDR1 and CDR2: SGDLS and YYNGEE. The CDR3 runs 14 residues. Here the CDR3 reads CASSVGWGDQPQHF. The CDR3 nucleotides are TGTGCCAGCAGCGTGGGCTGGGGGGATCAGCCCCAGCATTTT.

The chain links TRBV6-5 to TRBJ1-4; D might be TRBD1 (5 bases). Trimming removed 6 bases from V and 4 bases from J, with 12 bases in between. Germline CDR1 MNHEY, CDR2 SVGAGI. This CDR3 contains 14 residues. The CDR3 region has the DNA TGTGCCAGCAGATCCCGACAGTATAATGAAAAACTGTTTTTT. The encoded protein is CASRSRQYNEKLFF.

V is TRBV30 and J is TRBJ1-1; D might be TRBD1 (6 bases). V dropped 0 bases and J dropped 13 bases, with 12 bases sitting between them. There are 11 residues in the CDR3. The germline CDR1 and CDR2 sequences are GTSNPN and SVGIG (reference sequence). The DNA for the CDR3 is TGTGCCTGGAGTGTAGGGGGGAGGGATTTCTTT. Protein sequence: CAWSVGGRDFF.

J is TRBJ1-1 and V is TRBV2, with D perhaps matching TRBD1 (6 bases). The germline V gene encodes CDR1 SNHLY and CDR2 FYNNEI. The CDR3 loop spans 14 amino acids. Trimming took off 5 bases at V and 0 bases at J, with 10 bases between the two ends. CDR3 loop: CASSFQGLNTEAFF. The CDR3 DNA sequence: TGTGCCAGCAGTTTCCAGGGGCTGAACACTGAAGCTTTCTTT.

A remark on this clone: The junction differs from germline at one of its ends, possibly a read error. V is TRBV7-9 and J is TRBJ1-6; 8 bases are shared with TRBD1. This CDR3 has 15 residues. Germline lookup yields CDR1 SEHNR and CDR2 FQNEAQ (reference sequence). Here the CDR3 reads CASSSNRDRLSALHF. DNA of the CDR3: TGTGCCAGCAGCTCAAACCGGGACAGGCTTTCAGCCCTCCACTTT.

The chain joins TRBV7-2 to TRBJ2-7; 11 bases are shared with TRBD2. Unmatched junction bases numbered 8, after V lost 5 bases and J lost 5 bases. CDR1 and CDR2 from the germline V gene are SGHTA and FQGNSA. This CDR3 has 15 amino acids. In DNA form, the CDR3 reads TGTGCCAGCAGCCGAATGGGACTAGCGGAAGACGAGCAGTACTTC. This gives the protein CASSRMGLAEDEQYF. The full variable domain, rest sourced from reference TRBV7-2 and TRBJ2-7, is GAGVSQSPSNKVTEKGKDVELRCDPISGHTALYWYRQSLGQGLEFLIYFQGNSAPDKSGLPSDRFSAERTGGSVSTLTIQRTQQEDSAVYLCASSRMGLAEDEQYFGPGTRLTVT.

This clone occurred a few times. V usage is TRBV6-4 and J usage is TRBJ1-2; D unclear. The germline V gene encodes CDR1 MRHNA and CDR2 SNTAGT. This CDR3 has 12 amino acids. With 0 bases removed from V and 8 bases from J, the gap between germline ends came to 7 bases. CDR3 DNA sequence: TGTGCCAGCAGTGACTCCCGAGCCGGCTACACCTTC. Translated: CASSDSRAGYTF.

J is TRBJ1-5 and V is TRBV5-1; TRBD1 aligns across 10 bases. The length of the CDR3 is 14 residues. Looked up from germline, CDR1 is SGHRS and CDR2 is YFSETQ. J gave up 5 bases and V 2 bases, and 1 base lay outside the gene matches. In DNA form, the CDR3 reads TGCGCCAGCAGCTTTGGGACAGGGGATCAGCCCCAGCATTTT. Translating it yields CASSFGTGDQPQHF.

The V and J genes are TRBV9 and TRBJ1-2, with 7 bases identical to TRBD1. The CDR3 loop spans 13 amino acids. The trim removed 4 bases at V and 4 bases at J, leaving 4 bases unmatched. CDR1 is SGDLS, CDR2 YYNGEE, per germline. CDR3 residues: CASSPRTGYGYTF. The CDR3 region has the DNA TGTGCCAGCAGCCCGAGGACAGGCTATGGCTACACCTTC.

In its sample, this clone was seen a few times. The chain joins TRBV30 to TRBJ2-7, with 8 bases fitting TRBD2. CDR1 is GTSNPN and CDR2 is SVGIG in the germline V gene (reference sequence). The CDR3 extends over 14 amino acids. Trimming removed 0 bases from V and 4 bases from J; junction bases left unmatched: 5. CDR3 nucleotide sequence: TGTGCCTGGAGTGTAGAACGGGGGGGGTACGAGCAGTACTTC. Its protein is CAWSVERGGYEQYF.

The chain recombines TRBV10-2 with TRBJ2-1, with 12 nucleotides matching TRBD2. Unmatched junction bases numbered 5, after V lost 11 bases and J lost 9 bases. This CDR3 is 12 amino acids long. The germline V gene has CDR1 WSHSY and CDR2 SAAADI. The CDR3 coding sequence is TGCGCCTCTAGCGGGGGGGTCGGTGAGCAGTTCTTC. As protein: CASSGGVGEQFF.

The rearrangement joins TRBV5-6 to TRBJ1-1; a possible D gene is TRBD1 (5 bases). Trimming took off 4 bases at V and 8 bases at J, with 18 bases between the two ends. The CDR3 totals 14 residues. CDR1 SGHDT and CDR2 YYEEEE come from the germline V gene. CDR3 bases: TGTGCCAGCAGCATCCCGCGACAGCTCGGGGAAGCTTTCTTT. Protein sequence: CASSIPRQLGEAFF.

The V and J genes are TRBV11-2 and TRBJ2-4; 8 bases align to TRBD2. Per the germline V gene, CDR1 is SGHAT and CDR2 is FQNNGV. V was clipped by 5 bases and J by 8 bases; unmatched bases: 8. The CDR3 covers 14 residues. CDR3 residues: CASSPRGGRDIQYF. The CDR3 DNA reads TGTGCCAGCAGCCCTCGGGGGGGCAGGGACATTCAGTACTTC.

The CDR3 DNA follows: TGCGCCAGCAGCTTGGGGCAGGGAGGCGATGAAGCTTTCTTT. It codes for CASSLGQGGDEAFF. This chain joins TRBV5-1 and TRBJ1-1; tentatively, D is TRBD1 (5 bases). CDR3 length: 14 amino acids. With 0 bases removed from V and 7 bases from J, the gap between germline ends came to 13 bases. Looked up from germline, CDR1 is SGHRS and CDR2 is YFSETQ.

The chain joins TRBV10-3 to TRBJ1-2, with D maybe TRBD1 (6 bases). The germline V and J ends were trimmed by 2 bases and 0 bases, with 22 bases remaining between them. Germline CDR1 is ENHRY and CDR2 is SYGVKD. The CDR3 contains 19 residues. In DNA form, the CDR3 reads TGTGCCATCAGTGAGGAGATTCCCCCCGGGACAAAGACTAACTATGGCTACACCTTC. It yields the protein CAISEEIPPGTKTNYGYTF.

The chain carries TRBV12-5 and TRBJ1-5, with D tentatively TRBD1 (6 bases). This CDR3 region has 17 residues. Germline CDR1 reads LGHNT; CDR2 reads FRNRAP. The V and J ends lost 1 base and 6 bases respectively, with 19 bases between them. The chain's CDR3 is CASGLATWGQGGQPQHF. In nucleotides, the CDR3 is TGTGCTAGTGGTTTGGCTACTTGGGGACAAGGAGGTCAGCCCCAGCATTTT.

CDR3 in amino acids: CASSQERRGVDTQYF. Written as DNA, the CDR3 is TGCGCCAGCAGCCAAGAAAGGCGAGGTGTAGATACGCAGTATTTT. This chain connects TRBV4-1 to TRBJ2-3, with D unclear. The CDR3 extends over 15 amino acids. V lost 0 bases to trimming and J lost 5 bases, with 12 bases between them. In germline, CDR1 is MGHRA, CDR2 YSYEKL.

The rearrangement links TRBV6-1 to TRBJ1-1; D not certain. V gave up 6 bases and J gave up 3 bases, with 11 bases separating them. The CDR3 sequence is 13 residues long. The germline V gene has CDR1 MNHNS and CDR2 SASEGT. The CDR3 reads CASRAGTYTEAFF. The DNA for the CDR3 is TGTGCCAGCAGGGCGGGTACCTACACTGAAGCTTTCTTT.

The chain carries TRBV27 and TRBJ1-1; TRBD1 aligns across 9 bases. The CDR3 length is 13 residues. V lost 6 bases and J lost 5; bases outside the gene matches: 4. Germline V CDR1 and CDR2: MNHEY, SMNVEV (reference sequence). The CDR3 is CASRGQGRTEAFF. CDR3 nucleotide sequence: TGTGCCAGCAGAGGACAGGGGAGGACTGAAGCTTTCTTT.